Below are 16 T cell receptor beta chains sequenced from a single sample in a study of shared clonotypes between healthy human individuals. Assay: immunoSEQ multiplex PCR; the TCRdb copy retains only in-frame clones and omits some. The sample yields 2 million to 2.5 million clones, 80% to 95% seen once. The sample comprised naive CD4+ T cells from PBMCs. Noted subset: CD45RA+ positively selected. The source of these receptors is a man between 18 and 29 years old in good health. Some clones in this sample may be carry-over from other donors' samples.

V and J are TRBV30 and TRBJ1-6; no clear D. From germline, CDR1 is GTSNPN and CDR2 SVGIG (reference sequence). The CDR3 loop spans 12 amino acids. Trimming took 3 bases from V and 16 from J, leaving 16 bases between them. CDR3 nucleotide sequence: TGTGCCTGGAGACCGAGCCCGGGCCGTCTCCACTTT. As protein: CAWRPSPGRLHF. The full variable domain, with the rest looked up from reference TRBV30 and TRBJ1-6, is SQTIHQWPATLVQPVGSPLSLECTVEGTSNPNLYWYRQAAGRGLQLLFYSVGIGQISSEVPQNLSASRPQDRQFILSSKKLLLSDSGFYLCAWRPSPGRLHFGNGTRLTVT.

The gene calls are TRBV7-2 and TRBJ2-5; D is unclear. The CDR3 totals 15 residues. Germline V gene data show CDR1 as SGHTA and CDR2 as FQGNSA. With 3 bases removed from V and 3 bases from J, the gap between germline ends came to 14 bases. Written as DNA, the CDR3 is TGTGCCAGCAGCTTGGCCCCCTCTAGAAAAGAGACCCAGTACTTC. Protein: CASSLAPSRKETQYF.

The chain employs TRBV18 and TRBJ2-1; D may match TRBD1 or TRBD2 (5 bases each). V was clipped by 6 bases and J by 4 bases, with 13 bases between them. The CDR3 totals 14 residues. CDR1 is KGHSH, CDR2 LQKENI, per germline. The CDR3 protein is CASSGTAEYNEQFF. The CDR3 bases are TGTGCCAGCTCCGGGACGGCCGAGTACAATGAGCAGTTCTTC.

This chain links TRBV18 with TRBJ2-3, with TRBD2 identical over 14 bases. Germline values: CDR1 KGHSH, CDR2 LQKENI. V dropped 6 bases and J dropped 5; count of bases not matched to a gene: 13. This CDR3 has 18 amino acids. The CDR3 nucleotides are TGTGCCAGCTCGATCGGACTAGCGGGAGGCCAATCGCGAGATACGCAGTATTTT. Protein product: CASSIGLAGGQSRDTQYF.

This clone was observed once. The chain joins TRBV28 to TRBJ1-5, with D unclear. The V and J ends lost 5 bases and 4 bases respectively, with 12 bases between them. This CDR3 region has 14 residues. Germline CDR1 is MDHEN and CDR2 is SYDVKM. CDR3 nucleotide sequence: TGTGCCAGCAGTCCAGCGGTGCCTAATCAGCCCCAGCATTTT. Translating it yields CASSPAVPNQPQHF.

Regarding this clone: This sample includes further DNA sequences coding for the same CDR3. The chain couples TRBV5-4 to TRBJ1-3; D is possibly TRBD1 (5 bases). The CDR3 is 15 residues long. Germline CDR1 is SGHNT and CDR2 is YYREEE (reference sequence). V shed 3 bases and J shed 0 bases, with 10 bases lying between them. The CDR3 spells CASSSPGGSGNTIYF. The DNA of the CDR3 is TGTGCCAGCAGCTCCCCGGGGGGCTCTGGAAACACCATATATTTT.

The CDR3 nucleotides are TGTGCCTGGAGTAAGGGGGAGTCGGATGGCTACACCTTC. This gives the protein CAWSKGESDGYTF. The rearrangement links TRBV30 to TRBJ1-2; weak D call: TRBD1 (6 bases). The CDR3 spans 13 residues. The V end lost 2 bases, the J end lost 6 bases, and 13 bases lay between the germline ends. Germline V gene data show CDR1 as GTSNPN and CDR2 as SVGIG (reference sequence). Drawing the rest from reference TRBV30 and TRBJ1-2, the complete variable domain is SQTIHQWPATLVQPVGSPLSLECTVEGTSNPNLYWYRQAAGRGLQLLFYSVGIGQISSEVPQNLSASRPQDRQFILSSKKLLLSDSGFYLCAWSKGESDGYTFGSGTRLTVV.

This CDR3 is CASSLGGGQIYNEQFF. The CDR3 DNA reads as TGCGCCAGCAGCTTGGGAGGGGGACAGATATACAATGAGCAGTTCTTC. The chain joins TRBV5-1 to TRBJ2-1, with 7 nucleotides matching TRBD1. Germline V gene sequence: CDR1 SGHRS, CDR2 YFSETQ. Trimming took 0 bases from V and 4 from J; bases not matched to a gene: 7. This CDR3 spans 16 amino acids.

The V call is TRBV29-1, the J call TRBJ2-7; no clear D gene. CDR3 size: 13 residues. V lost 3 bases to trimming and J lost 5 bases, with 14 bases between them. The germline gives CDR1 SQVTM, CDR2 ANQGSEA. CDR3: CSVDLGKRNEQYF. The CDR3 DNA is TGCAGCGTTGATCTGGGGAAGAGGAACGAGCAGTACTTC.

The CDR3 bases are TGTGCCAGCAGCCCGTCGGGACCCGGGGCCGGGGCCAACGTCCTGACTTTC. Translation gives CASSPSGPGAGANVLTF. The chain recombines TRBV9 with TRBJ2-6, with D tentatively TRBD1 or TRBD2 (5 bases each). Germline V gives CDR1 SGDLS, CDR2 YYNGEE. The CDR3 is 17 amino acids. V shed 4 bases and J shed 4 bases, with 18 bases lying between them.

The rearrangement uses TRBV7-9 and TRBJ1-4, with D unresolved. The CDR3 has 17 residues. CDR1 and CDR2 from the germline V gene are SEHNR and FQNEAQ (reference sequence). V was clipped by 1 base and J by 0 bases, with 12 bases between them. The CDR3 spells CASSLDSWAATNEKLFF. The CDR3 nucleotides read TGTGCCAGCAGCTTAGACAGCTGGGCCGCAACTAATGAAAAACTGTTTTTT.

The chain couples TRBV28 to TRBJ2-7; 11 bases align to TRBD2. The CDR3 totals 18 residues. Germline values: CDR1 MDHEN, CDR2 SYDVKM. J gave up 3 bases and V 5 bases, and 15 bases lay outside the gene matches. CDR3 sequence reads: CASSTRTRLAGKHYEQYF. In DNA, the CDR3 is TGTGCCAGCAGTACCCGAACGAGACTAGCGGGAAAGCACTACGAGCAGTACTTC. Using reference TRBV28 and TRBJ2-7 for the parts outside the CDR3, the full variable domain is DVKVTQSSRYLVKRTGEKVFLECVQDMDHENMFWYRQDPGLGLRLIYFSYDVKMKEKGDIPEGYSVSREKKERFSLILESASTNQTSMYLCASSTRTRLAGKHYEQYFGPGTRLTVT.

The genes are TRBV27 and TRBJ2-2; unclear D gene. V lost 3 bases to trimming and J lost 5 bases, with 13 bases between them. Germline V lookup: CDR1 MNHEY, CDR2 SMNVEV (reference sequence). This CDR3 region has 15 residues. CDR3 residues: CASSFRDLPTGELFF. As DNA, the CDR3 is TGTGCCAGCAGTTTCCGTGACTTACCGACCGGGGAGCTGTTTTTT.

Turning to this clone: Other nucleotide sequences in the sample specify the same CDR3. The J gene is TRBJ2-1, the V gene TRBV7-3; 11 bases map to TRBD2. Trimming at V came to 2 bases and at J to 7 bases, leaving 1 base not matched to a gene. CDR3 length: 14 residues. In germline, CDR1 is SGHTA, CDR2 FQGTGA. The CDR3 coding sequence is TGTGCCAGCAGCTTAGGGACTAGCGGTAATGAGCAGTTCTTC. It yields the protein CASSLGTSGNEQFF.

The chain employs TRBV9 and TRBJ1-1; D gene ambiguous. The germline gives CDR1 SGDLS, CDR2 YYNGEE. Trimming took 4 bases from V and 1 from J, leaving 8 bases between them. This CDR3 has 13 residues. CDR3 coding DNA: TGTGCCAGCAGCCGGGCGCCGAACACTGAAGCTTTCTTT. This gives the protein CASSRAPNTEAFF.

The V call is TRBV9, the J call TRBJ2-7, with D tentatively TRBD1 or TRBD2 (5 bases each). The CDR3 is 17 amino acids. Trimming took off 3 bases at V and 6 bases at J, with 25 bases between the two ends. Per the germline V gene, CDR1 is SGDLS and CDR2 is YYNGEE. The chain's CDR3 is CASSEKERPGSRVEQYF. The CDR3, as DNA: TGTGCCAGCAGCGAGAAAGAACGACCGGGAAGCAGGGTCGAGCAGTACTTC.